The rows below give T cell receptor beta chains drawn from one sample of a study of beta chain features in type 1 diabetes. The protocol was immunoSEQ multiplex PCR, while the TCRdb copy is restricted to in-frame clones and leaves out a portion. The sample carries roughly 370,000 clones, approximately 13% recorded once. Input material: naive CD4+ T cells from blood. These receptors all stem from a young man in good health. The CDR3 runs from the conserved cysteine through the conserved F or W. The D gene is left open where the match is weak. Expanded clones get a size class; other rows say once, few or many, or leave the size out.

clone_size: few; d_call: TRBD2; j_call: TRBJ2-3; v_call: TRBV6-5; cdr3_aa: CASSFGLAVTDTQYF; cdr3_nt: TGTGCCAGCAGTTTTGGACTAGCAGTCACAGATACGCAGTATTTT
clone_size: .; d_call: .; j_call: TRBJ2-1; v_call: TRBV7-2; cdr3_aa: CASPKRQATYNEQFF; cdr3_nt: TGTGCCAGCCCGAAGAGGCAGGCCACCTACAATGAGCAGTTCTTC
clone_size: once; d_call: .; j_call: TRBJ2-1; v_call: TRBV9; cdr3_aa: CASSVSVRYPNEQFF; cdr3_nt: TGTGCCAGCAGCGTATCGGTCCGGTATCCCAATGAGCAGTTCTTC
clone_size: few; d_call: .; j_call: TRBJ1-4; v_call: TRBV29-1; cdr3_aa: CSVGIGATNEKLFF; cdr3_nt: TGCAGCGTTGGGATAGGGGCCACTAATGAAAAACTGTTTTTT
clone_size: .; d_call: .; j_call: TRBJ2-2; v_call: TRBV11-3; cdr3_aa: CASNRVGQNTGELFF; cdr3_nt: TGTGCCAGCAACAGGGTTGGGCAGAACACCGGGGAGCTGTTTTTT
clone_size: .; d_call: TRBD1; j_call: TRBJ2-2; v_call: TRBV7-9; cdr3_aa: CASSLGQGNTGELFF; cdr3_nt: TGTGCCAGCAGCTTAGGACAGGGAAACACCGGGGAGCTGTTTTTT
clone_size: few; d_call: .; j_call: TRBJ2-1; v_call: TRBV16; cdr3_aa: CASSQLASNEQFF; cdr3_nt: TGTGCCAGCAGCCAATTAGCAAGTAATGAGCAGTTCTTC
clone_size: .; d_call: .; j_call: TRBJ2-5; v_call: TRBV29-1; cdr3_aa: CSERRFGQETQYF; cdr3_nt: TGCAGCGAGAGGAGGTTCGGGCAAGAGACCCAGTACTTC
clone_size: few; d_call: TRBD1; j_call: TRBJ2-7; v_call: TRBV7-2; cdr3_aa: CASSLSPRTGKNEQYF; cdr3_nt: TGTGCCAGCAGCTTAAGCCCTCGGACAGGCAAAAACGAGCAGTACTTC
clone_size: few; d_call: TRBD1; j_call: TRBJ2-5; v_call: TRBV10-3; cdr3_aa: CAISESTGEETQYF; cdr3_nt: TGTGCCATCAGTGAGTCTACAGGGGAAGAGACCCAGTACTTC
clone_size: .; d_call: .; j_call: TRBJ2-5; v_call: TRBV5-4; cdr3_aa: CASSLRTSQETQYF; cdr3_nt: TGTGCCAGCAGCCTTCGTACATCTCAGGAGACCCAGTACTTC
clone_size: .; d_call: .; j_call: TRBJ2-5; v_call: TRBV5-4; cdr3_aa: CASSPRDSSPETQYF; cdr3_nt: TGTGCCAGCAGCCCAAGAGACAGTTCCCCAGAGACCCAGTACTTC
clone_size: few; d_call: .; j_call: TRBJ1-3; v_call: TRBV11-2; cdr3_aa: CASSLDWFPGRNTIYF; cdr3_nt: TGTGCCAGCAGCTTAGATTGGTTTCCGGGCAGAAACACCATATATTTT
clone_size: .; d_call: TRBD1; j_call: TRBJ2-3; v_call: TRBV5-1; cdr3_aa: CASFRDRETDTQYF; cdr3_nt: TGCGCCAGCTTTCGGGACAGGGAAACAGATACGCAGTATTTT
clone_size: few; d_call: .; j_call: TRBJ2-1; v_call: TRBV7-2; cdr3_aa: CASSSTGPHNEQFF; cdr3_nt: TGTGCCAGCAGCTCAACAGGGCCGCACAATGAGCAGTTCTTC
clone_size: .; d_call: TRBD1; j_call: TRBJ1-5; v_call: TRBV9; cdr3_aa: CASSVGGTAVQPQHF; cdr3_nt: TGTGCCAGCAGCGTAGGGGGGACAGCGGTTCAGCCCCAGCATTTT
clone_size: .; d_call: TRBD2; j_call: TRBJ2-1; v_call: TRBV7-3; cdr3_aa: CASRAELAGGPDEQFF; cdr3_nt: TGTGCCAGCAGGGCCGAACTAGCGGGAGGGCCGGATGAGCAGTTCTTC
clone_size: .; d_call: .; j_call: TRBJ1-6; v_call: TRBV14; cdr3_aa: CASSQADSSPLHF; cdr3_nt: TGTGCCAGCAGCCAAGCTGACAGTTCACCCCTCCACTTT
clone_size: .; d_call: .; j_call: TRBJ1-4; v_call: TRBV7-9; cdr3_aa: CASSFDRTTNEKLFF; cdr3_nt: TGTGCCAGCAGCTTCGACCGTACAACTAATGAAAAACTGTTTTTT
clone_size: few; d_call: .; j_call: TRBJ2-3; v_call: TRBV27; cdr3_aa: CASSSYTDTQYF; cdr3_nt: TGTGCCAGCAGTTCTTACACAGATACGCAGTATTTT
clone_size: few; d_call: .; j_call: TRBJ1-1; v_call: TRBV6-6; cdr3_aa: CASSYQGMNTEAFF; cdr3_nt: TGTGCCAGCAGTTACCAAGGGATGAACACTGAAGCTTTCTTT
clone_size: .; d_call: .; j_call: TRBJ1-6; v_call: TRBV15; cdr3_aa: CASGQRDGNSPLHF; cdr3_nt: TGTGCCTCTGGGCAACGGGACGGCAATTCACCCCTCCACTTT
clone_size: .; d_call: .; j_call: TRBJ2-5; v_call: TRBV11-2; cdr3_aa: CASSLHSGTTQYF; cdr3_nt: TGTGCCAGCAGCTTACACAGTGGGACGACCCAGTACTTC
clone_size: few; d_call: .; j_call: TRBJ1-2; v_call: TRBV19; cdr3_aa: CASIGANYGYTF; cdr3_nt: TGTGCCAGTATAGGAGCTAACTATGGCTACACCTTC
clone_size: few; d_call: TRBD2; j_call: TRBJ2-7; v_call: TRBV7-2; cdr3_aa: CASSLRLASRQYF; cdr3_nt: TGTGCCAGCAGCTTACGACTAGCTAGTCGGCAGTACTTC
clone_size: .; d_call: TRBD2; j_call: TRBJ2-5; v_call: TRBV9; cdr3_aa: CASSVRDYATQYF; cdr3_nt: TGTGCCAGCAGCGTCAGGGACTACGCGACCCAGTACTTC
clone_size: .; d_call: .; j_call: TRBJ1-1; v_call: TRBV29-1; cdr3_aa: CSVVPSQVGTEAFF; cdr3_nt: TGCAGCGTTGTTCCCTCGCAGGTTGGCACTGAAGCTTTCTTT
clone_size: few; d_call: TRBD2; j_call: TRBJ2-1; v_call: TRBV6-5; cdr3_aa: CASSRPGLGGGEQFF; cdr3_nt: TGTGCCAGCAGTCGGCCGGGACTAGGTGGAGGTGAGCAGTTCTTC
clone_size: .; d_call: TRBD2; j_call: TRBJ2-3; v_call: TRBV27; cdr3_aa: CASSLWTSGTDTQYF; cdr3_nt: TGTGCCAGCAGTTTGTGGACTAGCGGTACAGATACGCAGTATTTT
clone_size: few; d_call: .; j_call: TRBJ1-2; v_call: TRBV13; cdr3_aa: CASSVRRGANYGYTF; cdr3_nt: TGTGCCAGCAGCGTTAGGCGGGGCGCGAACTATGGCTACACCTTC
clone_size: few; d_call: .; j_call: TRBJ1-5; v_call: TRBV15; cdr3_aa: CATSRVDQPQHF; cdr3_nt: TGTGCCACCAGCAGAGTAGATCAGCCCCAGCATTTT
clone_size: few; d_call: .; j_call: TRBJ2-7; v_call: TRBV7-2; cdr3_aa: CASSLFRGTNEQYF; cdr3_nt: TGTGCCAGCAGCTTATTTAGGGGGACGAACGAGCAGTACTTC
clone_size: .; d_call: .; j_call: TRBJ2-1; v_call: TRBV11-1; cdr3_aa: CASSLVGGQSYNEQFF; cdr3_nt: TGTGCCAGCAGCTTAGTTGGGGGACAATCCTACAATGAGCAGTTCTTC
clone_size: few; d_call: .; j_call: TRBJ1-1; v_call: TRBV29-1; cdr3_aa: CSVGGRSNTEAFF; cdr3_nt: TGCAGCGTGGGGGGACGGTCGAACACTGAAGCTTTCTTT
clone_size: .; d_call: .; j_call: TRBJ1-1; v_call: TRBV27; cdr3_aa: CASSSEPWITEAFF; cdr3_nt: TGTGCCAGCAGCTCCGAGCCGTGGATCACTGAAGCTTTCTTT